The 22 T cell receptor beta chains below were found in one sample sequenced in a study of vaccination and CD4 T cells after COVID-19. An Oncomine TCR Beta short-read assay was used to sequence the DNA from cultured CD4+ T cells. TCRdb passed the PCR reads through MiXCR, listing each CDR3 protein once. In the table there are approximately 22,000 distinct CDR3 sequences, around two thirds of which are singletons. No cognate antigen is known for these TCRs. Treatment: roughly ten-day PBMC culture with coronavirus spike peptide pools or control peptides (ViraFEST assay). The sequencing sample was made of CD4+ T cells from blood, cultured in vitro. The source is a human donor who had recovered from COVID-19.

This clonotype has a handful of counts. The CDR3 DNA reads TGTGCCAGCAGGGTCGTGAGCTCCTATAATTCACCCCTCCACTTT. It specifies CASRVVSSYNSPLHF. The J gene is TRBJ1-6, the V gene TRBV27; no definite D call. V was clipped by 6 bases and J by 0 bases, with 9 bases between them. Germline assignment: CDR1 MNHEY and CDR2 SMNVEV (reference sequence). This CDR3 spans 15 amino acids.

In nucleotides, the CDR3 is TGTGCCACCTCCCGGGAATGGGACCAAAATTCACCCCTCCACTTT. It translates to CATSREWDQNSPLHF. The chain is built from TRBV6-4 and TRBJ1-6; a weak D match, TRBD1 (5 bases). Germline V lookup: CDR1 MRHNA, CDR2 SNTAGT. The CDR3 is 15 residues long. V was clipped by 10 bases and J by 7 bases, with 20 bases between them.

This clonotype has just a few counts. The DNA of the CDR3 is TGTGCCAGCAGCCTAACAGGGGGCAAGAATTCACCCCTCCACTTT. It codes for CASSLTGGKNSPLHF. The chain employs TRBV5-4 and TRBJ1-6; 9 nucleotides agree with TRBD1. CDR1 and CDR2 (germline): SGHNT, YYREEE (reference sequence). The CDR3 has 15 residues. The J segment lost 7 bases and the V segment lost 4 bases, leaving 6 bases of the junction unmatched.

The chain uses TRBV6-2 or TRBV6-3 and TRBJ2-3, with a possible D match to TRBD2 (6 bases). Germline CDR1 MNHEY, CDR2 SVGEGT. V lost 2 bases to trimming and J lost 5 bases, with 23 bases between them. This CDR3 is 18 amino acids long. The CDR3 sequence is CASSYPTFSGPKRDTQYF. The DNA for the CDR3 is TGTGCCAGCAGTTACCCCACTTTTAGCGGCCCGAAAAGAGATACGCAGTATTTT.

About this clonotype: At one of its ends the junction is not consistent with the germline gene, which may arise from a read error. J is TRBJ2-5 and V is TRBV2; 9 nucleotides agree with TRBD1. Germline loops: CDR1 SNHLY, CDR2 FYNNEI. The CDR3 loop spans 14 amino acids. In nucleotides, the CDR3 is TGTGGCAGCAGAGCCGGGACAGGGTCGGAGACCCAGTACTTC. This translates into CGSRAGTGSETQYF.

The genes are TRBV12-3 or TRBV12-4 and TRBJ2-7; the D gene is possibly TRBD2 (7 bases). The CDR3 runs 15 residues. V shed 6 bases and J shed 3 bases, with 18 bases lying between them. CDR3 sequence (DNA): TGTGCCAGCAGCCTCGCGGGGGCGGGTATCTACGAGCAGTACTTC. Translating gives CASSLAGAGIYEQYF.

This clonotype was recorded a few times. The V and J genes are TRBV6-1 and TRBJ1-1, with D perhaps matching TRBD1 (6 bases). This CDR3 is built from 12 residues. V dropped 10 bases and J dropped 4 bases, with 13 bases sitting between them. Germline V gene data show CDR1 as MNHNS and CDR2 as SASEGT. The CDR3 protein is CAIGTPPTEAFF. In DNA, the CDR3 is TGTGCCATAGGGACACCACCCACTGAAGCTTTCTTT.

The chain uses TRBV20-1 and TRBJ1-1; possibly TRBD1 for D (6 bases). V dropped 7 bases and J dropped 1 base, with 19 bases sitting between them. The CDR3 has 15 residues. In germline, CDR1 is DFQATT, CDR2 SNEGSKA (reference sequence). This CDR3 reads CSVRRQRGGNTEAFF. DNA for the CDR3: TGCAGTGTCCGGAGACAGAGGGGGGGGAACACTGAAGCTTTCTTT.

This clonotype was detected a few times. The gene calls are TRBV23-1 and TRBJ1-2, with a tentative D call TRBD1 (6 bases). TRBV23-1 falls under the ORF class, with uncertain function. V lost 4 bases and J 4 bases, leaving 16 bases between the germline ends. This CDR3 region has 15 residues. The chain's CDR3 is CASSLPGGGVYGYTF. CDR3 DNA sequence: TGCGCCAGCAGTCTCCCCGGGGGCGGGGTCTATGGCTACACCTTC.

Worth noting for this clonotype: The CDR3 does not end in the conserved phenylalanine or tryptophan, so this is likely a read error. This chain joins TRBV6-2 or TRBV6-3 and TRBJ1-1, with 11 bases lining up with TRBD1. There are 12 residues in the CDR3. Per the germline V gene, CDR1 is MNHEY and CDR2 is SVGEGT. V trimming: 8 bases; J trimming: 11 bases; junction bases outside the gene matches: 7. The CDR3 loop reads CASARGQGVAFI. The DNA for the CDR3 is TGTGCCAGCGCAAGGGGACAGGGGGTGGCTTTCATT.

The chain has TRBV4-3 and TRBJ1-1; D is unclear. Deletions cut 0 bases from V and 1 base from J, with 9 bases between. This CDR3 contains 15 residues. Germline V lookup: CDR1 LGHNA, CDR2 YSLEER. CDR3 DNA sequence: TGCGCCAGCAGCCAAGAAGTTGGCAGGAACACTGAAGCTTTCTTT. Protein product: CASSQEVGRNTEAFF.

V usage is TRBV6-5 and J usage is TRBJ1-1, with a tentative D call TRBD1 (6 bases). Germline lookup yields CDR1 MNHEY and CDR2 SVGAGI. Trimming left V 3 bases short and J 11 bases short, with 19 bases between. The CDR3 runs 14 residues. The CDR3 bases are TGTGCCAGCAGTTATCATCGACAGGACCCTTCGGCTTTCTTT. Its translation is CASSYHRQDPSAFF.

In this sample, this clonotype turned up a few times. The chain's CDR3 is CASGNTGTSGSGSYNEQFF. The CDR3 region has the DNA TGTGCCAGTGGGAATACCGGGACTAGCGGGAGTGGCTCCTACAATGAGCAGTTCTTC. V gene TRBV19 combines with J gene TRBJ2-1; 14 bases line up with TRBD2. CDR3 length: 19 amino acids. V trimming: 8 bases; J trimming: 0 bases; junction bases outside the gene matches: 12. CDR1 and CDR2 (germline): LNHDA, SQIVND (reference sequence). The full variable domain, its missing parts supplied by reference TRBV19 and TRBJ2-1, is DGGITQSPKYLFRKEGQNVTLSCEQNLNHDAMYWYRQDPGQGLRLIYYSQIVNDFQKGDIAEGYSVSREKKESFPLTVTSAQKNPTAFYLCASGNTGTSGSGSYNEQFFGPGTRLTVL.

The chain links TRBV30 to TRBJ2-5; no definite D call. The CDR3 covers 10 residues. The V end was cut by 5 bases, the J end by 3 bases, with 4 bases between. The germline gives CDR1 GTSNPN, CDR2 SVGIG (reference sequence). The CDR3 DNA sequence: TGTGCCTGGTCCAAAGAGACCCAGTACTTC. As protein: CAWSKETQYF.

The V gene is TRBV19, the J gene TRBJ1-2; 8 nucleotides line up with TRBD1. V was pared by 3 bases and J by 5 bases, with 8 bases of the junction left unmatched. CDR3 length: 15 amino acids. Per germline, CDR1 LNHDA and CDR2 SQIVND (reference sequence). The CDR3 sequence is CASSIRGQGLYGYTF. The CDR3 DNA is TGTGCCAGTAGTATTCGTGGACAGGGCCTGTATGGCTACACCTTC.

The CDR3 coding sequence is TGTGCCACCTTGGACAGATTTTCCTACGAGCAGTACTTC. This encodes CATLDRFSYEQYF. The chain recombines TRBV19 with TRBJ2-7; D may be TRBD1 (6 bases). The germline V gene encodes CDR1 LNHDA and CDR2 SQIVND (reference sequence). The CDR3 totals 13 residues. V lost 10 bases and J lost 1, with 14 bases in between.

The chain employs TRBV19 and TRBJ2-7; no definite D call. Trimming cost V 4 bases and J 0 bases, with 7 bases left between them. This CDR3 has 13 amino acids. Per germline, CDR1 LNHDA and CDR2 SQIVND (reference sequence). In DNA form, the CDR3 reads TGTGCCAGTAGTACACAGAACTCCTACGAGCAGTACTTC. As protein: CASSTQNSYEQYF.

This clonotype occurred a few times. The chain uses TRBV6-2 or TRBV6-3 and TRBJ2-7, with 12 bases fitting TRBD2. J was trimmed by 5 bases and V by 2 bases; bases with no gene match: 7. CDR3 length: 16 residues. CDR1 MNHEY and CDR2 SVGEGT come from the germline V gene. CDR3 protein: CASSYRGLAGPHEQYF. The CDR3 region has the DNA TGTGCCAGCAGTTACCGAGGACTAGCGGGACCTCACGAGCAGTACTTC.

V gene TRBV30 combines with J gene TRBJ2-3, with 9 bases that match TRBD2. Looked up from germline, CDR1 is GTSNPN and CDR2 is SVGIG (reference sequence). CDR3 size: 13 residues. J was trimmed by 6 bases and V by 2 bases; bases with no gene match: 3. For the CDR3, the DNA is TGTGCCTGGAGTCTCGGACTAGCGGATACGCAGTATTTT. It encodes CAWSLGLADTQYF.

V and J are TRBV19 and TRBJ2-3; D is ambiguous. The CDR3 runs to 13 residues. Trimming took 2 bases from V and 2 from J, leaving 5 bases between them. Germline values: CDR1 LNHDA, CDR2 SQIVND (reference sequence). Here the CDR3 reads CASSIRPTDTQYF. CDR3 bases: TGTGCCAGTAGTATACGTCCCACAGATACGCAGTATTTT.

The chain links TRBV20-1 to TRBJ2-1; D is undetermined. The CDR3 length is 9 residues. CDR1 DFQATT and CDR2 SNEGSKA come from the germline V gene (reference sequence). V lost 5 bases, J lost 12 bases, and 8 bases lay in between. Written as DNA, the CDR3 is TGCAGTGCTCTACAATTGCAGTTCTTC. Translating gives CSALQLQFF.

This clonotype has a handful of counts. The chain joins TRBV12-3 or TRBV12-4 to TRBJ1-5; D unclear. CDR3 length: 14 amino acids. Trimming left V 2 bases short and J 9 bases short, with 14 bases between. This CDR3 reads CASSLRVQRRPQHF. CDR3 sequence (DNA): TGTGCCAGCAGTTTACGGGTCCAGCGGCGGCCCCAGCATTTT.